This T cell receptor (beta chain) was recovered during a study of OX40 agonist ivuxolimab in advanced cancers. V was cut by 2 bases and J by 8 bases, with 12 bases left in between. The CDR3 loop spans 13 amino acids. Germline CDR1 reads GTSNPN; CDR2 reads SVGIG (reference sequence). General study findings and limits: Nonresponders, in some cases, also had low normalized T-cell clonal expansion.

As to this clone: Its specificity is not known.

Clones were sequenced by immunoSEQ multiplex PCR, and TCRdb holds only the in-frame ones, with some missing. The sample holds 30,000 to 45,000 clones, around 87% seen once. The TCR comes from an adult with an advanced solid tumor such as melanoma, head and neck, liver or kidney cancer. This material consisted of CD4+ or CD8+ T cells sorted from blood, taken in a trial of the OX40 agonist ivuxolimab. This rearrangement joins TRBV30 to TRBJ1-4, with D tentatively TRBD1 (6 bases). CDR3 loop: CAWSIQGLEKLFF. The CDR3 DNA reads TGTGCCTGGAGTATCCAGGGGTTAGAAAAACTGTTTTTT.